The rows below give T cell receptor beta chains drawn from one sample of a study of blood T cell repertoires in COVID-19. Using immunoSEQ multiplex PCR, the repertoire was profiled, and TCRdb retains in-frame clones only, with some absent. The sample holds fewer than 150,000 clones; around 89% are singletons and the top ten take 3.8%. Source material: peripheral blood. Receptor source: a woman aged 60-75 years with COVID-19, enrolled during active disease. The CDR3 runs from the conserved cysteine through the conserved F or W. The D gene is left open where the match is weak. Clone sizes are given selectively: once, few, many, or a class where the clone is expanded.

d_gene: TRBD1; abundance: .; v_gene: TRBV19; j_gene: TRBJ1-1; CDR3nt: TGTGCCAGTAGTATCGGTACAGGGGGGGGAACTGAAGCTTTCTTT; CDR3aa: CASSIGTGGGTEAFF
d_gene: TRBD1; abundance: .; v_gene: TRBV27; j_gene: TRBJ1-5; CDR3nt: TGTGCCAGCAGTTTATCAGCGACAGGGTTGGAAAATCAGCCCCAGCATTTT; CDR3aa: CASSLSATGLENQPQHF
d_gene: .; abundance: few; v_gene: TRBV18; j_gene: TRBJ2-5; CDR3nt: TGTGCCAGCTCACCGCTCGTACTCCAGGGGGGATCGTACCAAGAGACCCAGTACTTC; CDR3aa: CASSPLVLQGGSYQETQYF
d_gene: TRBD2; abundance: .; v_gene: TRBV6-2/TRBV6-3; j_gene: TRBJ2-3; CDR3nt: TGTGCCAGCAGTTACAGTTCGGCTAGCGGGGGGGCTAGAGATACGCAGTATTTT; CDR3aa: CASSYSSASGGARDTQYF
d_gene: .; abundance: .; v_gene: TRBV12-2; j_gene: TRBJ1-5; CDR3nt: TGTGCAAGTCGCATGCCAAGGGGACAGGGGCACTATAGCAATCAGCCCCAGCATTTT; CDR3aa: CASRMPRGQGHYSNQPQHF
d_gene: TRBD1; abundance: .; v_gene: TRBV19; j_gene: TRBJ1-6; CDR3nt: TGTGCCAGTAGTATCAGACAGGGGACTAATAATTCACCCCTCCACTTT; CDR3aa: CASSIRQGTNNSPLHF
d_gene: TRBD2; abundance: .; v_gene: TRBV6-1; j_gene: TRBJ2-7; CDR3nt: TGTGCCAGCAGTCCTCCTAGCGGACCTTACGAGCAGTACTTC; CDR3aa: CASSPPSGPYEQYF
d_gene: TRBD1; abundance: .; v_gene: TRBV6-6; j_gene: TRBJ2-7; CDR3nt: TGTGCCAGCAGTCGGGACAGAGCCTACGAGCAGTACTTC; CDR3aa: CASSRDRAYEQYF
d_gene: .; abundance: .; v_gene: TRBV28; j_gene: TRBJ1-5; CDR3nt: TGTGCCAGCAGTTCCCTGGACGGGATGGGTCAGCCCCAGCATTTT; CDR3aa: CASSSLDGMGQPQHF
d_gene: .; abundance: once; v_gene: TRBV30; j_gene: TRBJ1-4; CDR3nt: TGTGCCTGGAGTGATCGGACCTCAAGCGGTGAAAAACTGTTTTTT; CDR3aa: CAWSDRTSSGEKLFF
d_gene: .; abundance: .; v_gene: TRBV7-3; j_gene: TRBJ1-1; CDR3nt: TGTGCCAGCAGCTTATGGGGGGGTGAAGCTTTCTTT; CDR3aa: CASSLWGGEAFF
d_gene: .; abundance: few; v_gene: TRBV10-3; j_gene: TRBJ1-3; CDR3nt: TGTGCCATCAGTGAGATGGGGAGACGCACTGGAAACACCATATATTTT; CDR3aa: CAISEMGRRTGNTIYF
d_gene: .; abundance: .; v_gene: TRBV4-2; j_gene: TRBJ1-5; CDR3nt: TGTGCCAGCAACCAAGGGGGAGGTCAGCCCCAGCATTTT; CDR3aa: CASNQGGGQPQHF
d_gene: TRBD1; abundance: .; v_gene: TRBV7-9; j_gene: TRBJ1-2; CDR3nt: TGTGCCAGCAGCTCCTCAGGGGGGCCCTCCAGCTACACCTTC; CDR3aa: CASSSSGGPSSYTF
d_gene: .; abundance: .; v_gene: TRBV7-9; j_gene: TRBJ1-1; CDR3nt: TGTGCCAGCAGCTTATGGGCCGGGGAGAACACTGAAGCTTTCTTT; CDR3aa: CASSLWAGENTEAFF
d_gene: .; abundance: .; v_gene: TRBV27; j_gene: TRBJ1-6; CDR3nt: TGTGCCAGCAGTGTTCAGGGGAAGATTGGGAATTCACCCCTCCACTTT; CDR3aa: CASSVQGKIGNSPLHF
d_gene: .; abundance: .; v_gene: TRBV7-2; j_gene: TRBJ2-7; CDR3nt: TGTGCCAGCAGCTTCCAACTAGACGCCTACGAGCAGTACTTC; CDR3aa: CASSFQLDAYEQYF
d_gene: TRBD2; abundance: few; v_gene: TRBV15; j_gene: TRBJ2-1; CDR3nt: TGTGCCACCAGCAGGGGACTCTCGGGACTAGCGGAGATCAATGAGCAGTTCTTC; CDR3aa: CATSRGLSGLAEINEQFF
d_gene: .; abundance: once; v_gene: TRBV6-5; j_gene: TRBJ1-5; CDR3nt: TGTGCCAGCAGTTACTCTGGAAGAGGAACCCAGCATTTT; CDR3aa: CASSYSGRGTQHF
d_gene: .; abundance: .; v_gene: TRBV11-2; j_gene: TRBJ2-3; CDR3nt: TGTGCCAGCAGCTTAGATTTACTAGATACGCAGTATTTT; CDR3aa: CASSLDLLDTQYF
d_gene: TRBD1; abundance: .; v_gene: TRBV5-1; j_gene: TRBJ2-7; CDR3nt: TGCGCCAGCAGCTTAGGGGACAGGACCTACGAGCAGTACTTC; CDR3aa: CASSLGDRTYEQYF
d_gene: TRBD2; abundance: .; v_gene: TRBV18; j_gene: TRBJ2-2; CDR3nt: TGTGCCAGCTCACTCACGGGACTACCACCCGGGGAGCTGTTTTTT; CDR3aa: CASSLTGLPPGELFF
d_gene: .; abundance: .; v_gene: TRBV9; j_gene: TRBJ1-1; CDR3nt: TGTGCCAGCAGCGTAGCCCCCACTTCTGAAGCTTTCTTT; CDR3aa: CASSVAPTSEAFF
d_gene: .; abundance: .; v_gene: TRBV10-3; j_gene: TRBJ1-1; CDR3nt: TGTGCCATCAGTGAGGGGAGGGAGAACACTGAAGCTTTCTTT; CDR3aa: CAISEGRENTEAFF
d_gene: TRBD1; abundance: .; v_gene: TRBV6-2/TRBV6-3; j_gene: TRBJ2-3; CDR3nt: TGTGCCAGCAGCGCCTCTTACGGGACAGCTAGCACAGATACGCAGTATTTT; CDR3aa: CASSASYGTASTDTQYF
d_gene: TRBD1; abundance: .; v_gene: TRBV5-5; j_gene: TRBJ1-2; CDR3nt: TGTGCCAGCAGCTCCCAAACAGGGGGCGCCTATGGCTACACCTTC; CDR3aa: CASSSQTGGAYGYTF
d_gene: TRBD1; abundance: once; v_gene: TRBV7-9; j_gene: TRBJ1-1; CDR3nt: TGTGCCAGCAGCTTCGGTGGTAGGGGGCTCGGCACTGAAGCTTTCTTT; CDR3aa: CASSFGGRGLGTEAFF
d_gene: .; abundance: .; v_gene: TRBV6-5; j_gene: TRBJ2-1; CDR3nt: TGTGCCAGCAGTTACGGCGGCAGGGGGGTTGATGAGCAGTTCTTC; CDR3aa: CASSYGGRGVDEQFF
d_gene: .; abundance: .; v_gene: TRBV5-5; j_gene: TRBJ1-6; CDR3nt: TGTGCCAGCAGCCAGACGCAGGGCTATAATTCACCCCTCCACTTT; CDR3aa: CASSQTQGYNSPLHF
d_gene: TRBD1; abundance: once; v_gene: TRBV14; j_gene: TRBJ1-2; CDR3nt: TGTGCCAGCAGCCAAGATCTCCAGGGGGCAATCCACACCTTC; CDR3aa: CASSQDLQGAIHTF
d_gene: .; abundance: .; v_gene: TRBV30; j_gene: TRBJ1-2; CDR3nt: TGTGCCTGGACCCGCAGGGGATCGGGCTACACCTTC; CDR3aa: CAWTRRGSGYTF
d_gene: .; abundance: .; v_gene: TRBV7-8; j_gene: TRBJ1-1; CDR3nt: TGTGCCAGCAGCTTAGCCGGGTGGGACACTGAAGCTTTCTTT; CDR3aa: CASSLAGWDTEAFF
d_gene: .; abundance: .; v_gene: TRBV6-5; j_gene: TRBJ1-1; CDR3nt: TGTGCCAGCAGTTACGTCGACAGTTTGAACACTGAAGCTTTCTTT; CDR3aa: CASSYVDSLNTEAFF
d_gene: .; abundance: .; v_gene: TRBV19; j_gene: TRBJ1-2; CDR3nt: TGTGCCAGTAGTATTAGCCGGGGGGCTGGCTACACCTTC; CDR3aa: CASSISRGAGYTF
d_gene: .; abundance: .; v_gene: TRBV30; j_gene: TRBJ2-5; CDR3nt: TGTGCCTGGTCAACAGGGAGAGAGACCCAGTACTTC; CDR3aa: CAWSTGRETQYF
d_gene: .; abundance: .; v_gene: TRBV7-2; j_gene: TRBJ1-2; CDR3nt: TGTGCCAGCAGCTTTCCCGTCCCCCAGGGAGGAGGCTACACCTTC; CDR3aa: CASSFPVPQGGGYTF
d_gene: .; abundance: .; v_gene: TRBV2; j_gene: TRBJ1-4; CDR3nt: TGTGCCAGCGGGTCGACATGGACTAATGAAAAACTGTTTTTT; CDR3aa: CASGSTWTNEKLFF
d_gene: .; abundance: .; v_gene: TRBV5-1; j_gene: TRBJ2-7; CDR3nt: TGCGCCAGCAGCTTGGCTAGAGGGAACGAGCAGTACTTC; CDR3aa: CASSLARGNEQYF
d_gene: TRBD1; abundance: .; v_gene: TRBV7-2; j_gene: TRBJ1-2; CDR3nt: TGTGCCAGCACCGGGACAGCAACTAACTATGGCTACACCTTC; CDR3aa: CASTGTATNYGYTF